The 23 T cell receptor beta chains given below trace back to one sample, sequenced in a study of beta chain features in type 1 diabetes. Sequenced material consisted of expressed TCRB transcripts (all of the isolated RNA was reverse transcribed). TCRdb keeps only in-frame clones here, not all; method: immunoSEQ multiplex PCR. The table records around 140,000 clones, about 9.1% of them present only once. The sample consisted of central memory CD4+ T cells from blood. The receptors here all came from a woman in her 40s in good health.

This clone was seen only once. The V gene is TRBV6-5, the J gene TRBJ1-1; 8 positions match TRBD1. CDR1 MNHEY and CDR2 SVGAGI come from the germline V gene. This CDR3 comprises 14 residues. The junction had 6 bases not matched to a gene; V was cut back by 5 bases and J by 4 bases. CDR3 protein: CASSNDRGLTEAFF. CDR3 nucleotides: TGTGCCAGCAGTAACGACAGGGGACTCACTGAAGCTTTCTTT.

V gene TRBV18 combines with J gene TRBJ2-7; 9 positions match TRBD1. This CDR3 is 15 amino acids long. The V and J ends lost 3 bases and 1 base, in that order; junction bases with no gene match: 4. Germline lookup yields CDR1 KGHSH and CDR2 LQKENI. The CDR3 DNA reads TGTGCCAGCTCACCGGGACAGGGCCAGTCCTACGAGCAGTACTTC. Translating it yields CASSPGQGQSYEQYF.

This clone was counted ten times or more. The chain combines TRBV7-2 with TRBJ1-2, with 7 bases fitting TRBD1. Germline CDR1 and CDR2: SGHTA and FQGNSA. Unmatched junction bases numbered 6, after V lost 5 bases and J lost 0 bases. This CDR3 is built from 15 residues. CDR3 nucleotides: TGTGCCAGCAGCCCGGGGACAGCTCCTAACTATGGCTACACCTTC. Protein sequence: CASSPGTAPNYGYTF.

V and J are TRBV29-1 and TRBJ2-5, with D possibly being TRBD2 (7 bases). Looked up from germline, CDR1 is SQVTM and CDR2 is ANQGSEA. The CDR3 is 12 amino acids. V was clipped by 7 bases and J by 4 bases, with 13 bases between them. Here the CDR3 DNA reads TGCAGCGGAGAGGGGGGGGCAGAGACCCAGTACTTC. This sequence encodes CSGEGGAETQYF. Variable domain in full (rest from reference TRBV29-1 and TRBJ2-5): SAVISQKPSRDICQRGTSLTIQCQVDSQVTMMFWYRQQPGQSLTLIATANQGSEATYESGFVIDKFPISRPNLTFSTLTVSNMSPEDSSIYLCSGEGGAETQYFGPGTRLLVL.

This clone was counted between two and nine times. The chain is built from TRBV2 and TRBJ2-2; weak D call: TRBD2 (6 bases). This CDR3 contains 17 residues. V was pared by 7 bases and J by 7 bases, with 25 bases between. Germline loops: CDR1 SNHLY, CDR2 FYNNEI. The CDR3 nucleotides are TGTGCCAGCAAAAGGCGGGGACGGGATCTCGGTGGCGGGGAGCTGTTTTTT. Its protein product is CASKRRGRDLGGGELFF.

This clone turned up a few times. This chain links TRBV10-2 with TRBJ1-2; the match to TRBD1 covers 8 bases. The CDR3 has 14 residues. After removal of 6 bases from V and 2 bases from J, the junction contained 5 bases not matched to a gene. CDR1 is WSHSY and CDR2 is SAAADI in the germline V gene. In DNA, the CDR3 is TGCGCCAGCAGCCCAAGGACAGGGAACTATGGCTACACCTTC. It codes for CASSPRTGNYGYTF.

The sample holds many counts of this clone. J is TRBJ1-1 and V is TRBV18; D perhaps matches TRBD1 (5 bases). The CDR3 covers 13 residues. V gave up 0 bases and J gave up 5 bases, with 7 bases separating them. Germline CDR1 is KGHSH and CDR2 is LQKENI. The DNA of the CDR3 is TGTGCCAGCTCACCACCAGGGGCGACTGAAGCTTTCTTT. It encodes CASSPPGATEAFF.

This clone appeared a few times. The chain recombines TRBV2 with TRBJ1-3; D is unresolved. CDR3 length: 13 amino acids. The germline V gene encodes CDR1 SNHLY and CDR2 FYNNEI. V lost 6 bases and J 2 bases, leaving 8 bases between the germline ends. CDR3 bases: TGTGCCAGCAGGGAGTCCCCTGGAAACACCATATATTTT. It specifies CASRESPGNTIYF.

This clone came up a few times. The chain carries TRBV19 and TRBJ2-5; 8 positions agree with TRBD2. The CDR3 is 13 amino acids. The germline CDR1 and CDR2 sequences are LNHDA and SQIVND (reference sequence). With 9 bases clipped from V and 5 bases from J, the junction kept 8 bases outside the gene matches. CDR3: CASSGGAWETQYF. The CDR3 DNA reads as TGTGCCAGCTCCGGGGGGGCTTGGGAGACCCAGTACTTC.

The table lists this clone with a few counts. The CDR3 DNA reads as TGTGCCATCAAAACGACAGGGGGCTACTATGAAGGCTACACCTTC. It yields the protein CAIKTTGGYYEGYTF. The V gene is TRBV10-3, the J gene TRBJ1-2, with 10 bases identical to TRBD1. The CDR3 runs to 15 residues. CDR1 and CDR2 from the germline V gene are ENHRY and SYGVKD. Trimming at V came to 7 bases and at J to 8 bases, leaving 13 bases not matched to a gene.

There are a few counts of this clone. The chain carries TRBV11-2 and TRBJ2-2; TRBD2 agrees at 9 bases. CDR1 is SGHAT and CDR2 is FQNNGV in the germline V gene. V lost 5 bases and J lost 2; bases outside the gene matches: 6. This CDR3 contains 16 residues. CDR3 bases: TGTGCCAGCAGCCCTCTAGCGGGGACAAACACCGGGGAGCTGTTTTTT. As protein: CASSPLAGTNTGELFF.

In this sample, this clone turned up a few times. The J gene is TRBJ2-3, the V gene TRBV5-1, with TRBD1 as a possible D gene (7 bases). Germline-derived CDR1 and CDR2 are SGHRS and YFSETQ. The CDR3 runs to 14 residues. The ends were cut back, 5 bases at V and 5 bases at J, with 15 bases in the middle. DNA of the CDR3: TGCGCCAGCAGTTACGACCAGGGGGGAGATACGCAGTATTTT. Its translation: CASSYDQGGDTQYF.

V usage is TRBV6-1 and J usage is TRBJ1-2; D is ambiguous. This CDR3 has 13 residues. Germline V gives CDR1 MNHNS, CDR2 SASEGT. V was pared by 4 bases and J by 1 base, with 7 bases between. CDR3 sequence reads: CASSVKSNYGYTF. The CDR3, as DNA: TGTGCCAGCAGTGTTAAGAGTAACTATGGCTACACCTTC.

The V and J genes are TRBV7-2 and TRBJ2-7; 7 bases fit TRBD2. The V segment lost 5 bases and the J segment 2 bases; nucleotides outside the gene matches: 6. CDR3 size: 14 residues. The germline CDR1 and CDR2 sequences are SGHTA and FQGNSA. The CDR3 DNA is TGTGCCAGCAGCCGTGGCGGGGGAACCTACGAGCAGTACTTC. Amino acid sequence: CASSRGGGTYEQYF.

This clone was observed a few times. This chain connects TRBV5-1 to TRBJ2-1, with D maybe TRBD2 (6 bases). In germline, CDR1 is SGHRS, CDR2 YFSETQ. V lost 2 bases and J lost 7, with 10 bases in between. The CDR3 covers 13 residues. The CDR3 nucleotides are TGCGCCAGCAGCTTTCTAGCGTCAAATGAGCAGTTCTTC. This sequence encodes CASSFLASNEQFF. Variable domain in full (rest from reference TRBV5-1 and TRBJ2-1): KAGVTQTPRYLIKTRGQQVTLSCSPISGHRSVSWYQQTPGQGLQFLFEYFSETQRNKGNFPGRFSGRQFSNSRSEMNVSTLELGDSALYLCASSFLASNEQFFGPGTRLTVL.

The chain carries TRBV5-1 and TRBJ1-6; TRBD1 matches 7 bases. The CDR3 totals 16 residues. The V gene end was trimmed by 0 bases and the J gene end by 7 bases; junction bases not matched to a gene: 7. Looked up from germline, CDR1 is SGHRS and CDR2 is YFSETQ. As DNA, the CDR3 is TGCGCCAGCAGCTTGGTAACAGGGGCAATGAATTCACCCCTCCACTTT. Encoded protein: CASSLVTGAMNSPLHF.

J is TRBJ2-7 and V is TRBV10-2; 9 bases are shared with TRBD2. Germline V gene sequence: CDR1 WSHSY, CDR2 SAAADI. This CDR3 is 16 amino acids long. V gave up 8 bases and J gave up 3 bases; unmatched junction bases: 14. The CDR3 DNA is TGCGCCAGCCGACTCGACCGGCTAGCGGGAAACTACGAGCAGTACTTC. Translated, it gives CASRLDRLAGNYEQYF.

This clone was observed a single time. Mismatch with germline at one junction end may stem from a read error. Other DNA sequences in this specimen translate into the identical CDR3. The gene calls are TRBV28 and TRBJ1-5; 9 positions match TRBD1. Germline V gives CDR1 MDHEN, CDR2 SYDVKM. This CDR3 spans 15 amino acids. CDR3 sequence (DNA): TGCGCCAGCAGTTTTCGGGGACAGGGAAATCAGCCCCAGCATTTT. Amino acids: CASSFRGQGNQPQHF.

The genes are TRBV4-2 and TRBJ1-6; D possibly corresponds to TRBD1 (6 bases). Germline lookup yields CDR1 LGHNA and CDR2 YNFKEQ. Trimming pared 5 bases from V and 8 bases from J, leaving 22 bases between. The CDR3 totals 17 residues. The CDR3 DNA reads TGTGCCAGCAGCTCTACACTAAGGTCACAGGGAGATTCACCCCTCCACTTT. It translates to CASSSTLRSQGDSPLHF.

This clone was seen more than once but under ten times. This chain connects TRBV18 to TRBJ1-6; 10 bases are a match to TRBD1. Germline assignment: CDR1 KGHSH and CDR2 LQKENI. V gave up 3 bases and J gave up 18 bases; unmatched junction bases: 14. This CDR3 is 15 amino acids long. CDR3 sequence: CASSPSGTGVTLTHF. Here the CDR3 DNA reads TGTGCCAGCTCACCGTCCGGGACAGGGGTTACCCTCACCCACTTT.

This chain links TRBV6-5 with TRBJ1-3, with TRBD1 identical over 9 bases. CDR3 length: 15 amino acids. V dropped 0 bases and J dropped 7; count of bases not matched to a gene: 4. In germline, CDR1 is MNHEY, CDR2 SVGAGI. This chain's CDR3 is CASSYSLTGGNTIYF. CDR3 sequence (DNA): TGTGCCAGCAGTTACTCGCTGACAGGGGGGAACACCATATATTTT.

This chain joins TRBV7-6 and TRBJ2-6; the match to TRBD2 covers 10 bases. Germline loops: CDR1 SGHVS, CDR2 FNYEAQ. The trim removed 5 bases at V and 3 bases at J, leaving 7 bases unmatched. The CDR3 is 17 amino acids. The CDR3 sequence is CASSQSGGAFGANVLTF. The CDR3 DNA reads as TGTGCCAGCAGCCAGAGCGGGGGGGCTTTTGGGGCCAACGTCCTGACTTTC.

This clone was observed a handful of times. The chain combines TRBV13 with TRBJ2-5; D gene ambiguous. Germline assignment: CDR1 PRHDT and CDR2 FYEKMQ (reference sequence). There are 11 residues in the CDR3. Trimming stripped 5 bases from V and 5 bases from J, with 6 bases between. In DNA form, the CDR3 reads TGTGCCAGCAGCCCCGGGGAGACCCAGTACTTC. It yields the protein CASSPGETQYF.